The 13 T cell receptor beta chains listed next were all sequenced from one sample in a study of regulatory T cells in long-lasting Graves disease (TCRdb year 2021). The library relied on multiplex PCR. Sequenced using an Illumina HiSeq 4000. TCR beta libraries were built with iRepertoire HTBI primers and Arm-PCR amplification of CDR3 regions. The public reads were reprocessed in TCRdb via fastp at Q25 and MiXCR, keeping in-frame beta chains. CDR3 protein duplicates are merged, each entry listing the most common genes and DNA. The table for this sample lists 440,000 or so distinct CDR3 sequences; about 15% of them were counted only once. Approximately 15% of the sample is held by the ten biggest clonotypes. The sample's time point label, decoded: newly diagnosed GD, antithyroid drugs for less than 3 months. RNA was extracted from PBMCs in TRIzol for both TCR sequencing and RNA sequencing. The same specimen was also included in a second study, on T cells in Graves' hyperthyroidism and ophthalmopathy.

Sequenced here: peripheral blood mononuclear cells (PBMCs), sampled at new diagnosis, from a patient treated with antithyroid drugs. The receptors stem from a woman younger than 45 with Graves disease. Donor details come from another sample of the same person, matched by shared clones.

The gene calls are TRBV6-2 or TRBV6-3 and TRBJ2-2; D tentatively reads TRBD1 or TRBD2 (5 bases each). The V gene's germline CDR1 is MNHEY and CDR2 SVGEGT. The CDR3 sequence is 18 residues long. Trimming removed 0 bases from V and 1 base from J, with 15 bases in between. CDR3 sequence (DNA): TGTGCCAGCAGTTACTCGACAGAGCGGATAATGAACACCGGGGAGCTGTTTTTT. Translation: CASSYSTERIMNTGELFF.

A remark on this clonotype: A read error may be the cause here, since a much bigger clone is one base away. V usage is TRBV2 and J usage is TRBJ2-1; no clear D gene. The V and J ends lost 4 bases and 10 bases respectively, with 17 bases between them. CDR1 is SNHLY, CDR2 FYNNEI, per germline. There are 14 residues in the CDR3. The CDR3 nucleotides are TGTGCCAGCAGTGGATGGCGTCAAGCCCGAGAGCAGTTCTTC. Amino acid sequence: CASSGWRQAREQFF.

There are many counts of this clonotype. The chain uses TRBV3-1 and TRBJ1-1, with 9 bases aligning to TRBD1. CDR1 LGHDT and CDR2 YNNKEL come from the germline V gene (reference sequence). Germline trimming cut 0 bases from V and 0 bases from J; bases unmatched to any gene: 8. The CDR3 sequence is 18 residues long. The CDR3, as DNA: TGTGCCAGCAGCCAAGATTTAGGACAGGGGTTTGTGAACACTGAAGCTTTCTTT. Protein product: CASSQDLGQGFVNTEAFF.

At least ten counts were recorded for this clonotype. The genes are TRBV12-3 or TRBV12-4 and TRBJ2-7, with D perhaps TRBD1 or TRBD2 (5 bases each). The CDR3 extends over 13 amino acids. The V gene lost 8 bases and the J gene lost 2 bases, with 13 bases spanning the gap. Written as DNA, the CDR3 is TGTGCCAGCTGGGGCGGAGGCACCTACGAGCAGTACTTC. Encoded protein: CASWGGGTYEQYF.

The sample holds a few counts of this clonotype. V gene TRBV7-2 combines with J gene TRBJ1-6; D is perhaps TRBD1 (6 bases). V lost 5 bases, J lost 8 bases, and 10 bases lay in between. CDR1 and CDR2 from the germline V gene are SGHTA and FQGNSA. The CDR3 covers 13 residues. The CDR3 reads CASSGTGYSPLHF. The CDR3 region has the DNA TGTGCCAGCAGCGGAACAGGGTATTCACCCCTCCACTTT. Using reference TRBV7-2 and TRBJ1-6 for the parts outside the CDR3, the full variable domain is GAGVSQSPSNKVTEKGKDVELRCDPISGHTALYWYRQSLGQGLEFLIYFQGNSAPDKSGLPSDRFSAERTGGSVSTLTIQRTQQEDSAVYLCASSGTGYSPLHFGNGTRLTVT.

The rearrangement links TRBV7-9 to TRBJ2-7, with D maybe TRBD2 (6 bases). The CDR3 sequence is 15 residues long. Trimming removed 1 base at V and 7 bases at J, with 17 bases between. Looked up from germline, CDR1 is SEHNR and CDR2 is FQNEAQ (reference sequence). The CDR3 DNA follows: TGTGCCAGCAGCTTAGGCGGGAACTCCTACAATGAGCAGTACTTC. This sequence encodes CASSLGGNSYNEQYF.

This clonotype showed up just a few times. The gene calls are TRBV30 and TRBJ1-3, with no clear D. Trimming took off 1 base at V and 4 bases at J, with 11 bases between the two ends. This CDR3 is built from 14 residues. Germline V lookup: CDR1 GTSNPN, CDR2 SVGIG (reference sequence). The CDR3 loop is CAWSGARGGNTIYF. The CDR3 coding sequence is TGTGCCTGGAGTGGGGCCCGGGGAGGAAACACCATATATTTT.

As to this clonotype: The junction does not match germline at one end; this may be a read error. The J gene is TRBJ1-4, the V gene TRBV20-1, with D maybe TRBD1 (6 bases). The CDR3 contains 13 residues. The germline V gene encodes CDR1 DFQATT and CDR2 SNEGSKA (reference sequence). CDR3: CSANRVSNETLFF. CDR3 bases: TGCAGTGCTAACAGGGTATCTAATGAAACACTGTTTTTT.

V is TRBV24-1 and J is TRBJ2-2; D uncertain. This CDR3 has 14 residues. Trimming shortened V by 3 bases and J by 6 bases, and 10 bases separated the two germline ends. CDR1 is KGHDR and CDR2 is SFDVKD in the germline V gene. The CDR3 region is CATSDPGVPGELFF. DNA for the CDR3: TGTGCCACCAGTGATCCCGGAGTCCCCGGGGAGCTGTTTTTT.

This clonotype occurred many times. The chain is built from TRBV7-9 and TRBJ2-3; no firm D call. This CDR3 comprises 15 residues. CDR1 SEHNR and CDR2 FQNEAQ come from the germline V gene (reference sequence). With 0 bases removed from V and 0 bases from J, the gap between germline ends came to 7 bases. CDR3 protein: CASSLAGRSTDTQYF. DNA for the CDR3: TGTGCCAGCAGCTTAGCGGGAAGGAGCACAGATACGCAGTATTTT. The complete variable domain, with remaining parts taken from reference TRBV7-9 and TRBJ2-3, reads DTGVSQNPRHKITKRGQNVTFRCDPISEHNRLYWYRQTLGQGPEFLTYFQNEAQLEKSRLLSDRFSAERPKGSFSTLEIQRTEQGDSAMYLCASSLAGRSTDTQYFGPGTRLTVL.

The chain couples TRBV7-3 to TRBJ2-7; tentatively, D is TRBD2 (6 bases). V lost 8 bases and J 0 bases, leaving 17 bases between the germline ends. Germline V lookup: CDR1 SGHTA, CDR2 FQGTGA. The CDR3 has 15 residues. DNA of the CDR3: TGTGCCAGCCAGTCTGGCGGGGCCCTCTCCTACGAGCAGTACTTC. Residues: CASQSGGALSYEQYF.

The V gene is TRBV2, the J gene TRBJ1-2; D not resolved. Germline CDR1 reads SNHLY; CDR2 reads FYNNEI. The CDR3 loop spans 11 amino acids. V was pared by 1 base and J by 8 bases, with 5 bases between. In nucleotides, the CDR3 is TGTGCCAGCAGTGAAGTCGAGGGCTACACCTTC. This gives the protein CASSEVEGYTF.

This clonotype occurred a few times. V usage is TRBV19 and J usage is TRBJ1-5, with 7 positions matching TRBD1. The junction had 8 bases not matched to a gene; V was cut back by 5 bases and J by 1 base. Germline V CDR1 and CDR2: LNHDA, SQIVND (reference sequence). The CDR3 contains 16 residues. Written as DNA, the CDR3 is TGTGCCAGTAGTCGGGGACAGCTCATCAGCAATCAGCCCCAGCATTTT. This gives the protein CASSRGQLISNQPQHF.